This T cell receptor (beta chain) appears in the sequencing data of a study of shared clonotypes between healthy human individuals. CD8 cells classed as naive were CD45RO-negative and positively selected for CCR7, excluding terminally differentiated effector memory CD45RA+ cells. Genomic DNA per cell subset filled all wells of several immunoSEQ plates. Repertoires were generated with immunoSEQ multiplex PCR, while TCRdb's copy carries only in-frame clones and drops some. Of hundreds of thousands of clones in the sample, 95% to 97% were seen once. Germline V CDR1 and CDR2: MNHEY, SMNVEV (reference sequence). The V end was cut by 3 bases, the J end by 3 bases, with 18 bases between. This CDR3 has 17 amino acids.

The receptor was derived from a woman in her thirties in good health. The sequencing sample was made of naive CD8+ T cells sorted from blood. V usage is TRBV27 and J usage is TRBJ1-5, with D tentatively TRBD1 (5 bases). CDR3 nucleotide sequence: TGTGCCAGCAGTTTCCAGGGCGTATCGTCGGACAATCAGCCCCAGCATTTT. It translates to CASSFQGVSSDNQPQHF.